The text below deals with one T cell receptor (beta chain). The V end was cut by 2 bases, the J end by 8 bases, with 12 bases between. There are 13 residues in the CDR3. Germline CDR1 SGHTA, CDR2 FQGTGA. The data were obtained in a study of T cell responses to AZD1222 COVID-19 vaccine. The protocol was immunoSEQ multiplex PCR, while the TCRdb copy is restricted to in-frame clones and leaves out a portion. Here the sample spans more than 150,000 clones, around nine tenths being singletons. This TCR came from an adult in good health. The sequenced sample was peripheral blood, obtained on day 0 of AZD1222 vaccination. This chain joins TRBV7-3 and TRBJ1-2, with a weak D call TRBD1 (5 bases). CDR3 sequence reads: CASSLRGSEGYTF. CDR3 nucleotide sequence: TGTGCCAGCAGCTTACGGGGGTCCGAAGGCTACACCTTC. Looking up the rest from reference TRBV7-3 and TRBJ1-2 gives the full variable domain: GAGVSQTPSNKVTEKGKYVELRCDPISGHTALYWYRQSLGQGPEFLIYFQGTGAADDSGLPNDRFFAVRPEGSVSTLKIQRTERGDSAVYLCASSLRGSEGYTFGSGTRLTVV.